This T cell receptor (beta chain) was identified during a study of T cells after yellow fever vaccination. In its sample, this clonotype was seen a few times. From the 5' RACE reads, TCRdb called clonotypes with MiXCR, one entry per CDR3 protein. The sample lists around 530,000 distinct CDR3 sequences; roughly a sixth were seen once. Looked up from germline, CDR1 is SEHNR and CDR2 is FQNEAQ (reference sequence). V gave up 5 bases and J gave up 4 bases; unmatched junction bases: 7. This CDR3 is built from 15 residues. Source: PBMCs, taken 5 to 6 days after the first yellow fever vaccination. The rearrangement links TRBV7-9 to TRBJ2-5; 10 positions match TRBD2. This sequence originates from a man younger than 30 who received the YFV17D yellow fever vaccine. CDR3 DNA sequence: TGTGCCAGCAGCCCCGGACTAGCGGCATTAGAGACCCAGTACTTC. Translated, it gives CASSPGLAALETQYF.